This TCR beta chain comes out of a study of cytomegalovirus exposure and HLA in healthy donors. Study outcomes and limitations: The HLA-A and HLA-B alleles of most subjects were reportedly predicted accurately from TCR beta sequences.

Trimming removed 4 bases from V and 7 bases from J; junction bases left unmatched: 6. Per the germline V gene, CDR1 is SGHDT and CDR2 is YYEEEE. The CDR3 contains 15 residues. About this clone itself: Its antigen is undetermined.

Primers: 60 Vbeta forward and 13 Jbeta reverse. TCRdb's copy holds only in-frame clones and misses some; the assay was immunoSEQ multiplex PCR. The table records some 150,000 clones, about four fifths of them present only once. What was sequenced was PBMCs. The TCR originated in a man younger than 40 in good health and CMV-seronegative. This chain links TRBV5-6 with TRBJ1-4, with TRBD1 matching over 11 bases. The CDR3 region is CASSRIGTGGEKLFF. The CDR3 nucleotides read TGTGCCAGCAGCCGGATTGGGACAGGGGGTGAAAAACTGTTTTTT.